This is a list of T cell receptor beta chains from one sample in a study of T cells after yellow fever vaccination. TCRdb reprocessed the 5' RACE reads with MiXCR, giving one entry per CDR3 protein. The sample contains approximately 550,000 distinct CDR3 sequences, less than 15% of which appear only once. This sample comprised PBMCs, obtained on the day of the yellow fever booster vaccination. The origin of the receptors is a man aged 30-40 years who received the YFV17D yellow fever vaccine. CDR3s include the opening cysteine and the closing phenylalanine or tryptophan. Expanded clones get a size class; other rows say once, few or many, or leave the size out.

abundance	v_gene	j_gene	CDR3aa
-	TRBV7-9	TRBJ2-7	CASNLLPTSPSYEQYF
few	TRBV7-2	TRBJ1-1	CASSFLILADTEAFF
-	TRBV4-2	TRBJ2-4	CASSQDLAAQTGYF
-	TRBV19	TRBJ2-4	CASSGTGKVAKNIQYF
few	TRBV20-1	TRBJ2-7	CSARDGQVPYEQYF
-	TRBV20-1	TRBJ2-3	CSSEGLAGTDTQYF
few	TRBV12-3/TRBV12-4	TRBJ2-1	CASSAGIGEQFF
-	TRBV28	TRBJ2-3	CASTLSERVPDTQYF
-	TRBV15	TRBJ2-1	CATSRDGTRSNEQFF
-	TRBV10-2	TRBJ2-7	CASSGSVASPNEQYF
many	TRBV20-1	TRBJ2-7	CSARGLADEQYF
-	TRBV5-1	TRBJ2-1	CASSLAEAGGYNEQFF
-	TRBV7-8	TRBJ2-1	CASSRSRDAEQFF
few	TRBV7-9	TRBJ2-1	CASSQGQGPDNEQFF
-	TRBV20-1	TRBJ2-2	CSARDLVGYRNTGELFF
few	TRBV7-8	TRBJ2-7	CASSSDREYYEQYF
-	TRBV6-5	TRBJ2-3	CASSYRTSGSPDTQYF
few	TRBV24-1	TRBJ2-1	CATSRFFNYPALYNEQFF
-	TRBV7-3	TRBJ2-1	CASSPVGGTYNEQFF
few	TRBV7-9	TRBJ1-5	CASSLGIGTEHNQPQHF
few	TRBV5-4	TRBJ2-2	CASSSIAGGTGELFF
-	TRBV5-5	TRBJ2-1	CASSMGGSYNEQFF
few	TRBV12-3/TRBV12-4	TRBJ2-2	CASSTGTLNTGELFF
-	TRBV6-1	TRBJ2-5	CASSVTFRGETQYF
few	TRBV14	TRBJ2-2	CASSQDRYRENTGELFF
few	TRBV29-1	TRBJ2-1	CSVFSGSYNEQFF
-	TRBV7-9	TRBJ2-5	CASTGMGAAQETQYF
few	TRBV12-3/TRBV12-4	TRBJ2-7	CASSRLDYEQYF
few	TRBV9	TRBJ2-1	CASSVNSGSSYNEQFF
many	TRBV19	TRBJ2-2	CASSRTGENTGELFF
few	TRBV7-9	TRBJ1-2	CASSLAMLEGYTF
-	TRBV5-1	TRBJ1-5	CASSPSGGRQPQHF